This T cell receptor beta chain was sequenced for a study of blood T cell repertoires in COVID-19. In the study overall: Material from acute and convalescent COVID-19 was sourced from the United States, Italy and Spain. PBMCs, B-cell-depleted T cells, or T cells provided the cDNA or gDNA that made up the material.

Germline CDR1 is LGHNT and CDR2 is FRNRAP. Trimming left V 7 bases short and J 2 bases short, with 16 bases between. The length of the CDR3 is 15 residues. Per the original data handling: Using reference gene primer amplification, nucleated cell counts were estimated. TCRdb's copy holds only in-frame clones and misses some; the assay was immunoSEQ multiplex PCR. V and J calls and clone size are copied from that table; D and trimming were computed from the DNA. In the table there are roughly 45,000 clones, 70% to 90% of which are singletons. Sequences were obtained from peripheral blood. The chain employs TRBV12-5 and TRBJ2-3; D possibly corresponds to TRBD1 (6 bases). This clonotype originated in a woman in her sixties with acute or convalescent COVID-19. The CDR3 DNA follows: TGTGCTAGTGCCTCCGGACAGACAACCACAGATACGCAGTATTTT. Residues: CASASGQTTTDTQYF.